This TCR beta chain was sequenced in a study of cytomegalovirus exposure and HLA in healthy donors. Study findings and constraints: Cytomegalovirus status, reportedly, was diagnosed with high specificity and sensitivity by the classifier.

On this clone itself: Its target is unknown.

The CDR3 is 11 amino acids. Per germline, CDR1 GTSNPN and CDR2 SVGIG (reference sequence). V lost 5 bases and J 4 bases, leaving 8 bases between the germline ends. The PCR ran on 60 Vbeta and 13 Jbeta primers. Only in-frame clones appear in the TCRdb table, and some are missing; sequencing was by immunoSEQ multiplex PCR. The repertoire consists of about 74,000 clones, with roughly 72% occurring once and the leading ten covering around 10%. The V and J genes are TRBV30 and TRBJ1-1; a weak D match, TRBD1 (5 bases). The sequence was obtained from a woman between 35 and 50 years old in good health and CMV-seropositive. Sequenced: PBMCs. Here the CDR3 DNA reads TGTGCCTGGGGAGGGGTCACTGAAGCTTTCTTT. Translating it yields CAWGGVTEAFF.